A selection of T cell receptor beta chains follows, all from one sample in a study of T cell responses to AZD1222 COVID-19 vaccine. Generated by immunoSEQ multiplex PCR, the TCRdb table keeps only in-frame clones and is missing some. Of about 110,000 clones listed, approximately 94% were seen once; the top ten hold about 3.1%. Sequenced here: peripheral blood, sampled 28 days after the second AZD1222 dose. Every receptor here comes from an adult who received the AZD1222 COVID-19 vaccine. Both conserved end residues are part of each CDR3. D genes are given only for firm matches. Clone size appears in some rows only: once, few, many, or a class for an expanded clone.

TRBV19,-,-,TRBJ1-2,TGTGCCAGTAGTCTGGTGTCCACTGGCTACACCTTC,CASSLVSTGYTF
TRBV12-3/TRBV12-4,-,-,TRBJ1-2,TGTGCCATCTCCAACGTTTGGAACTATGGCTACACCTTC,CAISNVWNYGYTF
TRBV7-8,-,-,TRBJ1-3,TGTGCCAGCAGCTTAATCCGGCACTCTGGAAACACCATATATTTT,CASSLIRHSGNTIYF
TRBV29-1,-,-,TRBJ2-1,TGCAGCGTTGGAGAATACGAGCAGTTCTTC,CSVGEYEQFF
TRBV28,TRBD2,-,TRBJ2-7,TGTGCCAGCAGCCTTCGGGGAGGGGTATACGAGCAGTACTTC,CASSLRGGVYEQYF
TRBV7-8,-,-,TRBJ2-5,TGTGCCAGCAGCTCCCAACATCAAGAGACCCAGTACTTC,CASSSQHQETQYF
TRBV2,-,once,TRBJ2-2,TGTGCCAGCCTGTTCGGGGAGCTGTTTTTT,CASLFGELFF
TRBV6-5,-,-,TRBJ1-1,TGTGCCAGCAGCCTTTTAGACACCGCTACTGAAGCTTTCTTT,CASSLLDTATEAFF
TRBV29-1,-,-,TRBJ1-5,TGCAGCGTTGTTCTTAGGGGACACCAGAATCAGCCCCAGCATTTT,CSVVLRGHQNQPQHF
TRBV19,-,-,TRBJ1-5,TGTGCCAGTAGAGGGGGGAACTATCAGCCCCAGCATTTT,CASRGGNYQPQHF
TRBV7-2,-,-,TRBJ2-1,TGTGCCAGCAGCTTAGGCTACCGCAATGAGCAGTTCTTC,CASSLGYRNEQFF
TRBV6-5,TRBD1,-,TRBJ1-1,TGTGCCAGCAGGCCGGGACAGGAAGGACCTGAAGCTTTCTTT,CASRPGQEGPEAFF
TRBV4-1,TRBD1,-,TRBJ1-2,TGCGCCAGCAGCCAAGAAGGGACAGCGCCTAACTATGGCTACACCTTC,CASSQEGTAPNYGYTF
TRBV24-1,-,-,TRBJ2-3,TGTGCCACCGGGGTAGCTGATACGCAGTATTTT,CATGVADTQYF
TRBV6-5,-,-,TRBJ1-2,TGTGCCAGCAGTTCCGGGATACAGGTTTGGCACACCTTC,CASSSGIQVWHTF
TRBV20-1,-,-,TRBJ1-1,TGCACCGGGGCGATGAACACTGAAGCTTTCTTT,CTGAMNTEAFF
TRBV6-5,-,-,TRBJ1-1,TGTGCCAGCTGGTGGGACGGGAACACTGAAGCTTTCTTT,CASWWDGNTEAFF
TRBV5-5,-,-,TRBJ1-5,TGTGCCAGCAGCGCGTTTTATAGGGACGGGAACGATCAGCCCCAGCATTTT,CASSAFYRDGNDQPQHF
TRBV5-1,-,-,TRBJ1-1,TGCGCCAGCAGCTTGGAACCATCGAACACTGAAGCTTTCTTT,CASSLEPSNTEAFF
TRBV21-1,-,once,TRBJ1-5,TGTGCCAGCAGCAAGGAAAAATCAGGGGTTGAACAGCCCCAGCATTTT,CASSKEKSGVEQPQHF